The 10 T cell receptor beta chains below were found in one sample sequenced in a study of cytomegalovirus exposure and HLA in healthy donors (dated by TCRdb to about 2017). The library was produced with the immunoSEQ multiplex PCR assay. TCRdb's version of the immuneACCESS table is confined to in-frame rearrangements and falls short of the full clone set. An unresolved V gene accounts for under half of the shortfall where checked; the remainder is of unknown origin. This sample is represented by 70,000 to 90,000 clones; just under 85% of them were singletons. The top ten clonotypes cover approximately 3% of the sample. The source material was PBMCs. The source is a man aged 25 to 40 in good health and CMV-seronegative.

The J gene is TRBJ2-7, the V gene TRBV7-2; D perhaps matches TRBD2 (7 bases). This CDR3 comprises 14 residues. Germline loops: CDR1 SGHTA, CDR2 FQGNSA. The V gene lost 5 bases and the J gene lost 2 bases, with 13 bases spanning the gap. CDR3 sequence: CASSPGGLAYEQYF. The DNA for the CDR3 is TGTGCCAGCAGCCCCGGGGGGCTAGCCTACGAGCAGTACTTC.

The V and J genes are TRBV7-9 and TRBJ2-7, with D unresolved. The CDR3 consists of 14 residues. Germline lookup yields CDR1 SEHNR and CDR2 FQNEAQ (reference sequence). V was pared by 1 base and J by 9 bases, with 16 bases between. The CDR3 DNA follows: TGTGCCAGCAGCTTAGACGTTACTACGAAAGGGCAGTACTTC. Protein product: CASSLDVTTKGQYF.

The rearrangement joins TRBV13 to TRBJ2-3; tentatively, D is TRBD1 (7 bases). The CDR3 extends over 16 amino acids. Trimming shortened V by 5 bases and J by 4 bases, and 19 bases separated the two germline ends. Looked up from germline, CDR1 is PRHDT and CDR2 is FYEKMQ (reference sequence). CDR3 region: CASSQEGANLADTQYF. DNA of the CDR3: TGTGCCAGCAGCCAGGAGGGGGCCAACCTCGCAGATACGCAGTATTTT.

This chain joins TRBV28 and TRBJ2-1; 7 nucleotides align to TRBD1. This CDR3 region has 16 residues. CDR1 is MDHEN, CDR2 SYDVKM, per germline. J lost 6 bases, V lost 8 bases, and 16 bases had no gene match. In DNA form, the CDR3 reads TGTGCCAGCGATATACAACCCGGGACAGCGCTCAATGAGCAGTTCTTC. Residues: CASDIQPGTALNEQFF.

The chain joins TRBV11-3 to TRBJ2-3; no clear D gene. The CDR3 length is 13 residues. The germline V gene encodes CDR1 SGHNT and CDR2 YENEEA. V was clipped by 1 base and J by 2 bases, with 4 bases between them. CDR3 nucleotide sequence: TGTGCCAGCAGCTTAGGCGTCACAGATACGCAGTATTTT. It specifies CASSLGVTDTQYF.

The chain has TRBV5-5 and TRBJ2-6, with no clear D. Germline lookup yields CDR1 SGHKS and CDR2 YYEKEE (reference sequence). Trimming shortened V by 3 bases and J by 1 base, and 11 bases separated the two germline ends. The CDR3 covers 16 residues. In DNA, the CDR3 is TGTGCCAGCAGCTACCCGAACTTTTCTGGGGCCAACGTCCTGACTTTC. This gives the protein CASSYPNFSGANVLTF.

This sequence joins TRBV19 and TRBJ1-5; D call uncertain. Germline values: CDR1 LNHDA, CDR2 SQIVND (reference sequence). Trimming took 3 bases from V and 6 from J, leaving 12 bases between them. The CDR3 runs to 14 residues. The CDR3 loop reads CASSMDSPSQPQHF. The CDR3 DNA is TGTGCCAGTAGTATGGACTCTCCGTCTCAGCCCCAGCATTTT.

The chain joins TRBV6-6 to TRBJ1-2; a possible D gene is TRBD1 (5 bases). The CDR3 is 13 amino acids. Germline V gene data show CDR1 as MNHNY and CDR2 as SVGAGI (reference sequence). Deletions cut 4 bases from V and 8 bases from J, with 14 bases between. The CDR3 region has the DNA TGTGCCAGCAGTTTCACGACAGCATCCGGCTACACCTTC. Protein sequence: CASSFTTASGYTF.

Details on this clone: The same CDR3 also results from other DNA sequences found in this sample. This sequence joins TRBV30 and TRBJ2-7; D ambiguous. CDR3 length equals 12 residues. The germline V and J ends were trimmed by 0 bases and 3 bases, with 6 bases remaining between them. CDR1 is GTSNPN and CDR2 is SVGIG in the germline V gene (reference sequence). Here the CDR3 DNA reads TGTGCCTGGAGTGTACTCGGCTACGAGCAGTACTTC. Protein sequence: CAWSVLGYEQYF.

V usage is TRBV30 and J usage is TRBJ2-3; a possible D gene is TRBD2 (6 bases). The CDR3 runs 15 residues. CDR1 and CDR2 (germline): GTSNPN, SVGIG (reference sequence). V shed 8 bases and J shed 7 bases, with 25 bases lying between them. The CDR3 sequence: CAQLSLGGQGYTQYF. DNA of the CDR3: TGTGCCCAGCTATCGCTGGGGGGTCAGGGATATACGCAGTATTTT.